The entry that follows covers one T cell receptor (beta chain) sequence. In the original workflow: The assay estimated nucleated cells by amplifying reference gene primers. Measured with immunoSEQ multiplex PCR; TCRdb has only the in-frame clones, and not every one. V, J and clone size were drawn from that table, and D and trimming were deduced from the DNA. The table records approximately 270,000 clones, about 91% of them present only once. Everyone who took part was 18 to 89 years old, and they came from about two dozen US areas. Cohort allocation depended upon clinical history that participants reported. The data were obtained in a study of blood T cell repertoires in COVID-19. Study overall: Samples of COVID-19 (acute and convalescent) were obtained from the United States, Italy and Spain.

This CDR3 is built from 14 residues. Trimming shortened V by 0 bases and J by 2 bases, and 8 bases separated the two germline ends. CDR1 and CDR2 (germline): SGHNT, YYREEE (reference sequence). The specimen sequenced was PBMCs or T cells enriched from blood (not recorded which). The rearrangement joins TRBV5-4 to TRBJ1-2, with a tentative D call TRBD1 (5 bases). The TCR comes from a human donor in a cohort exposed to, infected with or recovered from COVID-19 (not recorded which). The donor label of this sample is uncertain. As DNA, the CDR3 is TGTGCCAGCAGCTTGGAGGGGCCGAACTATGGCTACACCTTC. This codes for CASSLEGPNYGYTF.